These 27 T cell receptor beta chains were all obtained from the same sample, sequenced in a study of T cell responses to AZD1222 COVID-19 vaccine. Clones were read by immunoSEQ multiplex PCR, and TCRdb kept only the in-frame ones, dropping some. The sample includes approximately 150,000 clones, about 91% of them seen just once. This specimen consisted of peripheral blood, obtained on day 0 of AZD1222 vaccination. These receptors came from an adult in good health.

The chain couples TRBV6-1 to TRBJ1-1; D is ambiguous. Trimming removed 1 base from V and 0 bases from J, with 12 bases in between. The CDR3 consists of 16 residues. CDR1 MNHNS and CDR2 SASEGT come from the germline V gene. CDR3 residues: CASSEDGPFLNTEAFF. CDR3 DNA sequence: TGTGCCAGCAGTGAAGATGGGCCTTTCCTGAACACTGAAGCTTTCTTT.

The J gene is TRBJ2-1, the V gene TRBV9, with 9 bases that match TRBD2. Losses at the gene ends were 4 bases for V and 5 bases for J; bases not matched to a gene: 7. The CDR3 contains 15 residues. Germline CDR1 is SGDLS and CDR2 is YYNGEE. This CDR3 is CASSRGGLAHNEQFF. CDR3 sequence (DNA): TGTGCCAGCAGCCGGGGGGGACTAGCACACAATGAGCAGTTCTTC.

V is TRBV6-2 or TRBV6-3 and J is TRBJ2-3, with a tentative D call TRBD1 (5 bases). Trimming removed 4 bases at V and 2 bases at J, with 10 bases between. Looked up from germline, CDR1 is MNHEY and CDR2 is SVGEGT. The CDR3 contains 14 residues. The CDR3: CASSSGHFTDTQYF. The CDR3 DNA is TGTGCCAGCAGTTCCGGACACTTCACAGATACGCAGTATTTT.

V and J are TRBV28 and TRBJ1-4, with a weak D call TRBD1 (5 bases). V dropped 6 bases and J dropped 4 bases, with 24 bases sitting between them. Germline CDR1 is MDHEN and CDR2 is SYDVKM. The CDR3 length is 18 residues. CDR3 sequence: CASSPSHVTDRRNEKLFF. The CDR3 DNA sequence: TGTGCCAGCAGCCCGTCGCACGTTACTGACAGACGTAATGAAAAACTGTTTTTT.

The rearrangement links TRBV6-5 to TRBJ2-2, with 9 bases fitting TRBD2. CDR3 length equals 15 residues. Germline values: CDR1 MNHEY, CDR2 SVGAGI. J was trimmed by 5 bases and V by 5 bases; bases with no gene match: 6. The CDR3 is CASSTAGGKTGELFF. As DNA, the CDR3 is TGTGCCAGCAGTACAGCGGGAGGTAAAACCGGGGAGCTGTTTTTT.

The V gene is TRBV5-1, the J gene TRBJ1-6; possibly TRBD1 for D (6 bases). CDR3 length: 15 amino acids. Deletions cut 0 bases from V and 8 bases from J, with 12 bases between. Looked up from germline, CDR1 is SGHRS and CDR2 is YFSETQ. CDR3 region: CASSLDGTRDSPLHF. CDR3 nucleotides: TGCGCCAGCAGCTTGGACGGGACAAGGGATTCACCCCTCCACTTT.

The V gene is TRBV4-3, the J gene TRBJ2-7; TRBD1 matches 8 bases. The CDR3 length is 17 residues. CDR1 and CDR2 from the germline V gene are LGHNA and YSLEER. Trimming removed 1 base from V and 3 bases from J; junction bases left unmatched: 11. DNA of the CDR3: TGCGCCAGCAGCCAAGTTAATGTGGGGACAGGCCACTACGAGCAGTACTTC. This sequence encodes CASSQVNVGTGHYEQYF.

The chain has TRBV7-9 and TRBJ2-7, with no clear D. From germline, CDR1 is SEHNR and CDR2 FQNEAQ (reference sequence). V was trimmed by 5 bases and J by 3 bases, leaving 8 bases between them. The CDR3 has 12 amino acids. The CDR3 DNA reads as TGTGCCAGCAGCCGGACGGACTACGAGCAGTACTTC. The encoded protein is CASSRTDYEQYF.

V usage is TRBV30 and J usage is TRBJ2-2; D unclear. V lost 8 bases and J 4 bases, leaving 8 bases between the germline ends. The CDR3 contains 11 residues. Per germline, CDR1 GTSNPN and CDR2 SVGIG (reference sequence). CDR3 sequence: CARGGTGELFF. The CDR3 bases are TGTGCCCGAGGCGGCACCGGGGAGCTGTTTTTT. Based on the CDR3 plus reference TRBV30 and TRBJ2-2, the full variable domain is SQTIHQWPATLVQPVGSPLSLECTVEGTSNPNLYWYRQAAGRGLQLLFYSVGIGQISSEVPQNLSASRPQDRQFILSSKKLLLSDSGFYLCARGGTGELFFGEGSRLTVL.

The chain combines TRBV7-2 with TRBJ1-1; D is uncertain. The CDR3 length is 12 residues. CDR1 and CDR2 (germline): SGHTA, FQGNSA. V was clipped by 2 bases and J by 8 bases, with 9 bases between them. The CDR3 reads CASSLQRYEAFF. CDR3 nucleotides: TGTGCCAGCAGCTTACAACGCTACGAAGCTTTCTTT.

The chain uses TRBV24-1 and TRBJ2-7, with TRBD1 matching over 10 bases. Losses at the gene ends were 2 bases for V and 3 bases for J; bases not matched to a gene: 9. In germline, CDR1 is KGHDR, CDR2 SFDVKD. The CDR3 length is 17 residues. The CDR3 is CATSDSRRDRGYYEQYF. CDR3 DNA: TGTGCCACCAGTGATTCCCGCCGGGACAGGGGATACTACGAGCAGTACTTC.

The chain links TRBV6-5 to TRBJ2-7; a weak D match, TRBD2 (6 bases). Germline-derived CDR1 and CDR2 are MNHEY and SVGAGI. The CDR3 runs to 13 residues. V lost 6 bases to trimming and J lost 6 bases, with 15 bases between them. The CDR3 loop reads CASSYGGSVEQYF. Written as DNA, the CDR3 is TGTGCCAGCAGCTACGGAGGGTCAGTCGAGCAGTACTTC.

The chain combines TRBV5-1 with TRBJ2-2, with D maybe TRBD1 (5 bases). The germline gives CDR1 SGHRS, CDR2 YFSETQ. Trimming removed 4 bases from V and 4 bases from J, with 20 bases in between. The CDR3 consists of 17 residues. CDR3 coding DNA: TGCGCCAGCAGCCCCAACCAAGCAGGGTTGGGCACCGGGGAGCTGTTTTTT. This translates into CASSPNQAGLGTGELFF.

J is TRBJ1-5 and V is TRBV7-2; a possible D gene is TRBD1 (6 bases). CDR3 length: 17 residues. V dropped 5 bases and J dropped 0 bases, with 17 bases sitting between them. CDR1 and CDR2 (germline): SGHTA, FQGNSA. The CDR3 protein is CASSQRRDTNSNQPQHF. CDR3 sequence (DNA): TGTGCCAGCAGCCAACGGAGGGACACCAATAGCAATCAGCCCCAGCATTTT.

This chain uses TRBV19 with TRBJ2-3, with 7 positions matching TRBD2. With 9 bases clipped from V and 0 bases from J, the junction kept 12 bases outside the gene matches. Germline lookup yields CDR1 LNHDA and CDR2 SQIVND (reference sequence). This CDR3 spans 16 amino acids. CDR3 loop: CASSYGGGPSTDTQYF. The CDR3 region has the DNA TGTGCCAGCTCCTATGGCGGGGGTCCTAGCACAGATACGCAGTATTTT.

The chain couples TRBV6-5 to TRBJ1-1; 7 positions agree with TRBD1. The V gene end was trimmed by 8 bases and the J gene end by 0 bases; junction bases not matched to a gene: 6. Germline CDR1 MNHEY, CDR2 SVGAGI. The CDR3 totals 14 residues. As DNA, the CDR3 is TGTGCCAGCCTAGACAGGGCCATGAACACTGAAGCTTTCTTT. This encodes CASLDRAMNTEAFF.

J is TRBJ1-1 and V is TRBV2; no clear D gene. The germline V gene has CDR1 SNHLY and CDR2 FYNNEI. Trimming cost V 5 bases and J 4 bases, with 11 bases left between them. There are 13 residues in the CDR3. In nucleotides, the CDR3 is TGTGCCAGCAGTCGGTCGGTTAGCACTGAAGCTTTCTTT. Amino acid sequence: CASSRSVSTEAFF.

The CDR3 DNA is TGTGCCAGCAGCGCCGGACTAGCGTCCAATGAGCAGTTCTTC. Amino acids: CASSAGLASNEQFF. This chain joins TRBV2 and TRBJ2-1; 9 bases match TRBD2. Trimming cost V 6 bases and J 6 bases; bases outside gene matches: 6. Looked up from germline, CDR1 is SNHLY and CDR2 is FYNNEI. CDR3 size: 14 residues.

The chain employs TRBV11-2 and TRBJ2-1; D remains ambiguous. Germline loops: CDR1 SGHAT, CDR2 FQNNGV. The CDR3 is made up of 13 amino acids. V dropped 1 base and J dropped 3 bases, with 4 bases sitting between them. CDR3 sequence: CASSLGSYNEQFF. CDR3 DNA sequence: TGTGCCAGCAGCTTAGGGAGCTACAATGAGCAGTTCTTC.

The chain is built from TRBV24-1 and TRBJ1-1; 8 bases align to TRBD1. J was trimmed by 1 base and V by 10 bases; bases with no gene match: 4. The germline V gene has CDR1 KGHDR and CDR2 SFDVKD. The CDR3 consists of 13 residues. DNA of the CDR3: TGTGCCACAAAGGGACAGGAGAACACTGAAGCTTTCTTT. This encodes CATKGQENTEAFF.

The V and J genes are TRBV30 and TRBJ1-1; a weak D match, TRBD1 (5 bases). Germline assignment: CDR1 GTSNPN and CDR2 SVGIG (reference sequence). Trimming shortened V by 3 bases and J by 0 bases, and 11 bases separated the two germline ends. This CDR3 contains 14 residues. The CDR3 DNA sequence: TGTGCCTGGAGCGATGACAGACTGAACACTGAAGCTTTCTTT. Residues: CAWSDDRLNTEAFF.

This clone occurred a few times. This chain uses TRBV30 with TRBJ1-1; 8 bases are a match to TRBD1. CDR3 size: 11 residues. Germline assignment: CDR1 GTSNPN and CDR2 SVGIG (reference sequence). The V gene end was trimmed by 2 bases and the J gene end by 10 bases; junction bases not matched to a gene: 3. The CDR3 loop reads CAWSTGGRAFF. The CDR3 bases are TGTGCCTGGAGTACAGGGGGGAGAGCTTTCTTT.

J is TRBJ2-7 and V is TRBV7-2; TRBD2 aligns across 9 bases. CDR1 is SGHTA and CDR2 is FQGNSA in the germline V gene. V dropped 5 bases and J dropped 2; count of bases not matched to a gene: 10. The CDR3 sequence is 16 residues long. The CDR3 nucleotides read TGTGCCAGCAGCCCCATGGGAGCGGGGGGCGCCTACGAGCAGTACTTC. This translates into CASSPMGAGGAYEQYF. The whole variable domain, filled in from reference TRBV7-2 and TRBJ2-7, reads GAGVSQSPSNKVTEKGKDVELRCDPISGHTALYWYRQSLGQGLEFLIYFQGNSAPDKSGLPSDRFSAERTGGSVSTLTIQRTQQEDSAVYLCASSPMGAGGAYEQYFGPGTRLTVT.

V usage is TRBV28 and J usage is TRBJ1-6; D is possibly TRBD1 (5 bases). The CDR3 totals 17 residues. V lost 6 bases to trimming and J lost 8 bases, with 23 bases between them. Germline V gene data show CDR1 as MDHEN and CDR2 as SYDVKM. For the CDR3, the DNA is TGTGCCAGCAGCCCTACAGGAGTGGCTAATTTCTATTCACCCCTCCACTTT. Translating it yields CASSPTGVANFYSPLHF. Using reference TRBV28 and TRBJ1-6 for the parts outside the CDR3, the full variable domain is DVKVTQSSRYLVKRTGEKVFLECVQDMDHENMFWYRQDPGLGLRLIYFSYDVKMKEKGDIPEGYSVSREKKERFSLILESASTNQTSMYLCASSPTGVANFYSPLHFGNGTRLTVT.

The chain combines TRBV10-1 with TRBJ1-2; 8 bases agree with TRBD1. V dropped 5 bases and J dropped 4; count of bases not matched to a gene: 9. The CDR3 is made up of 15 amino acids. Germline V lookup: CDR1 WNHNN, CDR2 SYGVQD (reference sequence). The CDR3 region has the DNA TGCGCCAGCAGTAAAATCAGGACAGGGCGCTATGGCTACACCTTC. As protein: CASSKIRTGRYGYTF.

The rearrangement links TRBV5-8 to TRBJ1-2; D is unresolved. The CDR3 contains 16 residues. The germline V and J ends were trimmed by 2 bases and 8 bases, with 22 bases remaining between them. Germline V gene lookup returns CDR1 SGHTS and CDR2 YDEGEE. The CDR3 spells CASSFRENRLFSGYTF. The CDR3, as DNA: TGTGCCAGCAGCTTTCGTGAAAACAGATTGTTTTCCGGCTACACCTTC. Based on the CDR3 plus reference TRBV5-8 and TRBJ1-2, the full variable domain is EAGVTQSPTHLIKTRGQQATLRCSPISGHTSVYWYQQALGLGLQFLLWYDEGEERNRGNFPPRFSGRQFPNYSSELNVNALELEDSALYLCASSFRENRLFSGYTFGSGTRLTVV.

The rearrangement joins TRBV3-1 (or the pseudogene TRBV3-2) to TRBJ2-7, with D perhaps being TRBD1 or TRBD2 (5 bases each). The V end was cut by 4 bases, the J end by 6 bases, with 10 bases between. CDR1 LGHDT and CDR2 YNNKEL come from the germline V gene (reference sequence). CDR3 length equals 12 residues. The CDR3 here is CASSRGTGEQYF. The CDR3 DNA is TGTGCCAGCAGCCGGGGGACGGGCGAGCAGTACTTC.